Following are 23 T cell receptor beta chains from one sample sequenced in a study of PD-1 blockade in classical Hodgkin lymphoma. The sample's time point: cycle 4 day 1 (C4D1), after more than five weeks of nivolumab. All patients experienced relapse after autologous stem cell transplantation, and brentuximab vedotin exposure was variable. Isolation of CD4+ T cells from thawed PBMCs was performed by magnetic negative selection. Produced via immunoSEQ multiplex PCR; TCRdb's table is partial and in-frame only. The sample lists 25,000 to 30,000 clones, more than 60% occurring once. This sample comprised CD4+ T cells from blood, obtained before the fourth cycle of nivolumab. The origin of the receptors is a human donor with classical Hodgkin lymphoma.

V and J are TRBV5-1 and TRBJ1-1, with TRBD1 identical over 7 bases. Germline V gene lookup returns CDR1 SGHRS and CDR2 YFSETQ. The CDR3 length is 14 residues. J lost 0 bases, V lost 6 bases, and 5 bases had no gene match. CDR3 nucleotide sequence: TGCGCCAGCACCCCGGGACAGCTGAACACTGAAGCTTTCTTT. Residues: CASTPGQLNTEAFF.

The chain recombines TRBV28 with TRBJ1-1, with TRBD1 as a possible D gene (5 bases). CDR3 length: 17 residues. V shed 3 bases and J shed 3 bases, with 20 bases lying between them. Germline loops: CDR1 MDHEN, CDR2 SYDVKM. The CDR3 DNA follows: TGTGCCAGCAGTTTTCCCCTCGCCAGGGACTATCACACTGAAGCTTTCTTT. Translating it yields CASSFPLARDYHTEAFF. Filled out from reference TRBV28 and TRBJ1-1, the complete variable domain reads DVKVTQSSRYLVKRTGEKVFLECVQDMDHENMFWYRQDPGLGLRLIYFSYDVKMKEKGDIPEGYSVSREKKERFSLILESASTNQTSMYLCASSFPLARDYHTEAFFGQGTRLTVV.

The chain recombines TRBV18 with TRBJ2-5; TRBD1 matches at 9 bases. The CDR3 consists of 14 residues. Germline V gene data show CDR1 as KGHSH and CDR2 as LQKENI. V lost 0 bases and J lost 5; bases outside the gene matches: 1. The CDR3 protein is CASSPPTGGETQYF. CDR3 bases: TGTGCCAGCTCACCACCGACAGGGGGGGAGACCCAGTACTTC.

V gene TRBV18 combines with J gene TRBJ2-3; no firm D call. The length of the CDR3 is 13 residues. The V gene lost 2 bases and the J gene lost 4 bases, with 7 bases spanning the gap. The germline CDR1 and CDR2 sequences are KGHSH and LQKENI. CDR3 sequence reads: CASSPVFSDTQYF. The CDR3 DNA is TGTGCCAGCTCACCAGTTTTCTCAGATACGCAGTATTTT.

This clone showed up just a few times. The rearrangement links TRBV4-1 to TRBJ1-2, with D possibly being TRBD1 (6 bases). Germline loops: CDR1 MGHRA, CDR2 YSYEKL. The CDR3 is made up of 17 amino acids. Trimming took off 0 bases at V and 4 bases at J, with 18 bases between the two ends. The CDR3 sequence is CASSQDGRAGEIYGYTF. For the CDR3, the DNA is TGCGCCAGCAGCCAAGATGGTCGGGCAGGGGAGATCTATGGCTACACCTTC.

The chain links TRBV5-1 to TRBJ2-1; TRBD2 matches at 11 bases. This CDR3 comprises 17 residues. CDR1 and CDR2 (germline): SGHRS, YFSETQ. Unmatched junction bases numbered 8, after V lost 1 base and J lost 5 bases. The CDR3, as DNA: TGCGCCAGCAGCTTGCATTTTAGCGGGAGGGCCGACAATGAGCAGTTCTTC. Translated, it gives CASSLHFSGRADNEQFF.

This rearrangement joins TRBV10-3 to TRBJ1-3, with D uncertain. CDR3 length: 14 residues. With 2 bases removed from V and 4 bases from J, the gap between germline ends came to 9 bases. CDR1 ENHRY and CDR2 SYGVKD come from the germline V gene. The CDR3 reads CAISEQAYGNTIYF. CDR3 bases: TGTGCCATCAGTGAGCAGGCTTACGGAAACACCATATATTTT.

The rearrangement links TRBV19 to TRBJ2-5, with 13 bases lining up with TRBD2. CDR3 size: 16 residues. CDR1 LNHDA and CDR2 SQIVND come from the germline V gene (reference sequence). V dropped 6 bases and J dropped 4; count of bases not matched to a gene: 8. CDR3 sequence (DNA): TGTGCCAGTAGCAGAACCGGACTAGCGGGGGCAGAGACCCAGTACTTC. This gives the protein CASSRTGLAGAETQYF.

The chain is built from TRBV5-4 and TRBJ2-7; 9 bases fit TRBD1. V lost 4 bases, J lost 2 bases, and 10 bases stayed unmatched. The germline gives CDR1 SGHNT, CDR2 YYREEE (reference sequence). CDR3 size: 16 residues. Written as DNA, the CDR3 is TGTGCCAGCAGCCCCGGGACAGGGCCCCCTCCCTACGAGCAGTACTTC. Its protein is CASSPGTGPPPYEQYF.

This chain links TRBV5-1 with TRBJ2-1; 7 nucleotides line up with TRBD1. CDR1 SGHRS and CDR2 YFSETQ come from the germline V gene. The CDR3 totals 15 residues. The V gene end was trimmed by 6 bases and the J gene end by 4 bases; junction bases not matched to a gene: 10. The CDR3, as DNA: TGCGCCAGCACCTCGGGCAGGGGGATTTACAATGAGCAGTTCTTC. Protein product: CASTSGRGIYNEQFF.

This chain joins TRBV11-3 and TRBJ2-1; D is perhaps TRBD1 (6 bases). V lost 5 bases and J 6 bases, leaving 14 bases between the germline ends. The CDR3 is made up of 14 amino acids. Germline V gives CDR1 SGHNT, CDR2 YENEEA. The CDR3 loop reads CASSTRGLGNEQFF. The CDR3 DNA sequence: TGTGCCAGCAGCACCAGGGGCCTAGGCAATGAGCAGTTCTTC.

The chain couples TRBV27 to TRBJ1-5; D is undetermined. The germline V gene has CDR1 MNHEY and CDR2 SMNVEV (reference sequence). V was pared by 3 bases and J by 9 bases, with 18 bases between. The CDR3 has 15 residues. CDR3 DNA: TGTGCCAGCAGTTTTGGGGTTGAAGGCCTGTGGCCCCAGCATTTT. It codes for CASSFGVEGLWPQHF.

This chain links TRBV28 with TRBJ2-7, with 10 positions matching TRBD2. The trim removed 8 bases at V and 3 bases at J, leaving 10 bases unmatched. Germline loops: CDR1 MDHEN, CDR2 SYDVKM. The CDR3 is 15 residues long. Written as DNA, the CDR3 is TGTGCCAGCCTCTCCTTGACTAGCGGGCTCTACGAGCAGTACTTC. This encodes CASLSLTSGLYEQYF.

This chain connects TRBV7-2 to TRBJ2-7; D may be TRBD1 (6 bases). Trimming left V 1 base short and J 5 bases short, with 9 bases between. The CDR3 extends over 13 amino acids. Germline lookup yields CDR1 SGHTA and CDR2 FQGNSA. The CDR3 bases are TGTGCCAGCAGCTTAGTTGGGGGCAACGAGCAGTACTTC. The encoded protein is CASSLVGGNEQYF.

The rearrangement joins TRBV2 to TRBJ2-2, with 8 positions matching TRBD2. V dropped 6 bases and J dropped 5; count of bases not matched to a gene: 8. Germline loops: CDR1 SNHLY, CDR2 FYNNEI. The CDR3 totals 15 residues. The CDR3 coding sequence is TGTGCCAGCAGGCTCCTCGGACTAGCTACCGGGGAGCTGTTTTTT. It encodes CASRLLGLATGELFF.

V and J are TRBV19 and TRBJ2-3, with 7 bases that match TRBD2. V trimming: 6 bases; J trimming: 4 bases; junction bases outside the gene matches: 4. In germline, CDR1 is LNHDA, CDR2 SQIVND (reference sequence). CDR3 size: 13 residues. The CDR3 here is CASSLADSDTQYF. Written as DNA, the CDR3 is TGTGCCAGTAGCCTAGCGGACTCAGATACGCAGTATTTT.

This chain joins TRBV5-8 and TRBJ2-7; D perhaps matches TRBD1 (6 bases). Between the trimmed V and J ends, which lost 1 base and 4 bases, there was a span of 21 bases. CDR3 size: 17 residues. The germline gives CDR1 SGHTS, CDR2 YDEGEE. The CDR3 spells CASSLKAYGTLLYEQYF. The CDR3 region has the DNA TGTGCCAGCAGCTTGAAAGCGTATGGGACACTATTATACGAGCAGTACTTC.

The V call is TRBV10-3, the J call TRBJ1-2, with TRBD1 matching 9 bases. CDR1 and CDR2 from the germline V gene are ENHRY and SYGVKD. The CDR3 has 14 amino acids. V dropped 10 bases and J dropped 0; count of bases not matched to a gene: 6. The CDR3 DNA sequence: TGTGCCACCCGGACAGGGGTCACTAACTATGGCTACACCTTC. This gives the protein CATRTGVTNYGYTF.

The chain links TRBV27 to TRBJ1-2; D possibly corresponds to TRBD1 (5 bases). The V gene's germline CDR1 is MNHEY and CDR2 SMNVEV (reference sequence). This CDR3 comprises 17 residues. Trimming left V 6 bases short and J 0 bases short, with 20 bases between. The CDR3 sequence: CASSLRGDSWANYGYTF. The CDR3 DNA sequence: TGTGCCAGCAGCCTTAGGGGCGACAGTTGGGCTAACTATGGCTACACCTTC.

The chain couples TRBV6-5 to TRBJ1-5, with D unclear. In germline, CDR1 is MNHEY, CDR2 SVGAGI. The V and J ends lost 0 bases and 4 bases respectively, with 4 bases between them. The CDR3 sequence is 13 residues long. The CDR3 bases are TGTGCCAGCAGTTACTCAGTGAATCAGCCCCAGCATTTT. Translation gives CASSYSVNQPQHF.

This chain uses TRBV7-3 with TRBJ2-6; no definite D call. Deletions cut 4 bases from V and 4 bases from J, with 11 bases between. There are 15 residues in the CDR3. Per germline, CDR1 SGHTA and CDR2 FQGTGA. In nucleotides, the CDR3 is TGTGCCAGCAGCTCCACCCGTCTCGGGGCCAACGTCCTGACTTTC. Translating it yields CASSSTRLGANVLTF.

The V call is TRBV28, the J call TRBJ1-5, with 7 nucleotides matching TRBD1. Germline V CDR1 and CDR2: MDHEN, SYDVKM. The CDR3 consists of 16 residues. After removal of 6 bases from V and 3 bases from J, the junction contained 11 bases not matched to a gene. The CDR3 reads CASRGGGTHVNQPQHF. The CDR3, as DNA: TGTGCCAGCAGGGGAGGGGGCACCCATGTCAATCAGCCCCAGCATTTT.

This clone appeared a few times. The chain carries TRBV19 and TRBJ1-2; D ambiguous. The CDR3 runs 15 residues. Germline V gene data show CDR1 as LNHDA and CDR2 as SQIVND (reference sequence). V was shortened by 3 bases and J by 0 bases, with 11 bases between the two germline ends. The DNA of the CDR3 is TGTGCCAGTAGTATGCGGACTGGAACTAACTATGGCTACACCTTC. Translation: CASSMRTGTNYGYTF. The full variable domain, its missing parts supplied by reference TRBV19 and TRBJ1-2, is DGGITQSPKYLFRKEGQNVTLSCEQNLNHDAMYWYRQDPGQGLRLIYYSQIVNDFQKGDIAEGYSVSREKKESFPLTVTSAQKNPTAFYLCASSMRTGTNYGYTFGSGTRLTVV.